One sample yielded the 12 T cell receptor beta chains listed below, sequenced in a study of post-analysis software for immune sequencing data. Study-wide results and caveats: Several TRBV segments occurring more often in patients than controls included TRBV5-6, TRBV5-1 and TRBV20-1.

Built from TCR beta cDNA, the libraries had unique molecular identifiers in them. TCRdb called the PCR reads again in MiXCR, with one record for every CDR3 protein. The sample lists 600,000 to 750,000 distinct CDR3 sequences; 55% to 60% were seen once. Their target antigens are unknown. What was sequenced was blood. These TCRs come from a girl aged 2 to 9 with multiple sclerosis.

The chain links TRBV6-1 to TRBJ1-5; 9 bases are shared with TRBD1. After removal of 6 bases from V and 0 bases from J, the junction contained 9 bases not matched to a gene. The germline CDR1 and CDR2 sequences are MNHNS and SASEGT. This CDR3 has 17 amino acids. The CDR3 is CASRPRGTGYSNQPQHF. The CDR3, as DNA: TGTGCCAGCAGACCTCGAGGGACAGGGTATAGCAATCAGCCCCAGCATTTT.

This chain joins TRBV5-6 and TRBJ1-2; TRBD1 matches 10 bases. Germline CDR1 and CDR2: SGHDT and YYEEEE. The CDR3 consists of 18 residues. Germline trimming cut 1 base from V and 0 bases from J; bases unmatched to any gene: 9. The CDR3: CASSLRMGQGQSNYGYTF. The CDR3 DNA reads as TGTGCCAGCAGCTTGAGGATGGGACAGGGGCAATCTAACTATGGCTACACCTTC.

This clonotype was observed a single time. V and J are TRBV6-5 and TRBJ1-4; D gene uncertain. The CDR3 length is 16 residues. Trimming took off 4 bases at V and 1 base at J, with 13 bases between the two ends. CDR1 is MNHEY, CDR2 SVGAGI, per germline. CDR3: CASSCGRAQTNEKLFF. CDR3 coding DNA: TGTGCCAGCAGTTGCGGGCGGGCGCAAACTAATGAAAAACTGTTTTTT.

Comment on this clonotype: A read error may account for a junction end that differs from germline. This chain connects TRBV15 to TRBJ1-2, with D possibly TRBD1 on 5 matching bases. Germline values: CDR1 LNHNV, CDR2 YYDKDF (reference sequence). The CDR3 runs to 18 residues. For the CDR3, the DNA is TGTGCCACCGGCAGAGAAGGGGCACTTGAGACCCCTTCTCATGGCTACACCTTC. Its translation is CATGREGALETPSHGYTF.

The V and J genes are TRBV3-1 and TRBJ2-7; the match to TRBD2 covers 12 bases. The J call is doubtful: the DNA matches TRBJ2-5 better. Germline values: CDR1 LGHDT, CDR2 YNNKEL (reference sequence). The CDR3 spans 16 residues. CDR3 DNA: TGTGCCAGCAGCCGATCTAGGACTAGCGGGGAGAAGACCCAGTACTTC. Protein sequence: CASSRSRTSGEKTQYF.

This chain links TRBV24-1 with TRBJ2-6; no firm D call. The V gene's germline CDR1 is KGHDR and CDR2 SFDVKD. There are 19 residues in the CDR3. V was clipped by 5 bases and J by 4 bases, with 23 bases between them. CDR3 loop: CATSGTWSETWGGANVLTF. The CDR3, as DNA: TGTGCCACCAGTGGGACGTGGTCAGAGACTTGGGGAGGGGCCAACGTCCTGACTTTC.

The gene calls are TRBV10-2 and TRBJ2-1, with TRBD2 matching over 13 bases. V lost 5 bases, J lost 10 bases, and 5 bases stayed unmatched. CDR1 is WSHSY, CDR2 SAAADI, per germline. CDR3 length: 14 amino acids. The CDR3 region is CASSQTSGGWEQFF. DNA of the CDR3: TGCGCCAGCAGTCAGACTAGCGGGGGGTGGGAGCAGTTCTTC.

This clonotype has just a few counts. This chain connects TRBV29-1 to TRBJ1-2; D is ambiguous. V was cut by 2 bases and J by 1 base, with 8 bases left in between. Germline-derived CDR1 and CDR2 are SQVTM and ANQGSEA. CDR3 length equals 13 residues. The DNA of the CDR3 is TGCAGCGTTGAAAGGTCAGATAACTATGGCTACACCTTC. Translating it yields CSVERSDNYGYTF.

The chain carries TRBV29-1 and TRBJ2-5; no firm D call. The CDR3 extends over 11 amino acids. V dropped 4 bases and J dropped 0 bases, with 3 bases sitting between them. Germline V gene data show CDR1 as SQVTM and CDR2 as ANQGSEA. CDR3 in amino acids: CSVGDQETQYF. In DNA, the CDR3 is TGCAGCGTTGGTGACCAAGAGACCCAGTACTTC. Combining the CDR3 with reference TRBV29-1 and TRBJ2-5 gives the whole variable domain SAVISQKPSRDICQRGTSLTIQCQVDSQVTMMFWYRQQPGQSLTLIATANQGSEATYESGFVIDKFPISRPNLTFSTLTVSNMSPEDSSIYLCSVGDQETQYFGPGTRLLVL.

This sequence joins TRBV7-9 and TRBJ2-3, with TRBD1 matching over 10 bases. Losses at the gene ends were 4 bases for V and 5 bases for J; bases not matched to a gene: 3. This CDR3 is built from 14 residues. Germline CDR1 is SEHNR and CDR2 is FQNEAQ (reference sequence). The CDR3 sequence: CASSSRTGGDTQYF. CDR3 coding DNA: TGTGCCAGCAGCTCCCGGACAGGGGGAGATACGCAGTATTTT.

This clonotype was detected a few times. The gene calls are TRBV15 and TRBJ2-1, with 9 bases aligning to TRBD2. Germline-derived CDR1 and CDR2 are LNHNV and YYDKDF (reference sequence). The CDR3 contains 15 residues. V lost 1 base and J lost 7; bases outside the gene matches: 5. The CDR3 coding sequence is TGTGCCACCAGCAGAGCCGGGACTAGCATGAATGAGCAGTTCTTC. Protein product: CATSRAGTSMNEQFF.

The table lists this clonotype with a few counts. The rearrangement uses TRBV18 and TRBJ2-1; the D gene is possibly TRBD2 (6 bases). V was clipped by 2 bases and J by 5 bases, with 13 bases between them. Germline CDR1 reads KGHSH; CDR2 reads LQKENI. The CDR3 is 15 residues long. This CDR3 reads CASSPATSPNNEQFF. The CDR3 region has the DNA TGTGCCAGCTCACCAGCGACTAGTCCGAACAATGAGCAGTTCTTC.